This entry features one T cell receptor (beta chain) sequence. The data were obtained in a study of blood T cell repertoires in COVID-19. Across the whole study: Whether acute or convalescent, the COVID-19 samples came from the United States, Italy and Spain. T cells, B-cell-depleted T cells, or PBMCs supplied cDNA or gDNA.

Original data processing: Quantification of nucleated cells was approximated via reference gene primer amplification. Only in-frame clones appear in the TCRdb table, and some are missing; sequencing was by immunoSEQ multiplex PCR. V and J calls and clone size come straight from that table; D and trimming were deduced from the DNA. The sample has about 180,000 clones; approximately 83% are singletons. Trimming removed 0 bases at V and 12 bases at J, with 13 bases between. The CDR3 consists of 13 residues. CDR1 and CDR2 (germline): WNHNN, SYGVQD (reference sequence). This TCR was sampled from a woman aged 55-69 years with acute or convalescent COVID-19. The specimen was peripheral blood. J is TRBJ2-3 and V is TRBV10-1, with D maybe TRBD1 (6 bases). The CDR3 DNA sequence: TGCGCCAGCAGTGAGTCGACTCGGGGACATCAGTATTTT. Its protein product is CASSESTRGHQYF.